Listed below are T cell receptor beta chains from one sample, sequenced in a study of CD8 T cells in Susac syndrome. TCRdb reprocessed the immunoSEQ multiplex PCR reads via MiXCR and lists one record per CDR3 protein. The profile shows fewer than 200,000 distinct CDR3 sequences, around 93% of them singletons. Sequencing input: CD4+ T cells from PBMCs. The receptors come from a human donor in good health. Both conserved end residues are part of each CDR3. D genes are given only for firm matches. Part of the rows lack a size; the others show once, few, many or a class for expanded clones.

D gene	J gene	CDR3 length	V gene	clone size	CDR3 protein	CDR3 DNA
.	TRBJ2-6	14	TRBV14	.	CASSQISGANVLTF	TGTGCCAGCAGCCAAATCTCTGGGGCCAACGTCCTGACTTTC
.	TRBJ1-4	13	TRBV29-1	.	CSVERGPNEKLFF	TGCAGCGTTGAACGGGGGCCTAATGAAAAACTGTTTTTT
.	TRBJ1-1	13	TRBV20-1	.	CSARVFQNTEAFF	TGCAGTGCTAGAGTTTTCCAGAACACTGAAGCTTTCTTT
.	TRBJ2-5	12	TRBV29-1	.	CSVTSGTETQYF	TGCAGCGTTACGTCGGGTACAGAGACCCAGTACTTC
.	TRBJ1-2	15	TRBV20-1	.	CSAGSAGRGNYGYTF	TGCAGTGCTGGCTCGGCGGGACGCGGTAACTATGGCTACACCTTC
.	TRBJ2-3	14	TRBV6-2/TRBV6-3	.	CASSSFARTDTQYF	TGTGCCAGCAGTTCCTTCGCTCGCACAGATACGCAGTATTTT
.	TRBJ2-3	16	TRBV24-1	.	CATSEPTGISTDTQYF	TGTGCCACCAGTGAACCCACAGGGATTAGCACAGATACGCAGTATTTT
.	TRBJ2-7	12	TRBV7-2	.	CASSSNVGRQYF	TGTGCCAGCAGCTCCAATGTAGGGAGGCAGTACTTC
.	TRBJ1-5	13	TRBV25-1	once	CASSAPGNQPQHF	TGTGCCAGCAGTGCCCCGGGGAATCAGCCCCAGCATTTT
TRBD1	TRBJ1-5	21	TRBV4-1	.	CASSGAGAGTGAQYSNQPQHF	TGCGCCAGCAGCGGGGCGGGTGCCGGGACAGGGGCCCAATATAGCAATCAGCCCCAGCATTTT
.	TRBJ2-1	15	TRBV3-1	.	CASSQVNRVGNEQFF	TGTGCCAGCAGCCAAGTCAACAGGGTAGGCAATGAGCAGTTCTTC
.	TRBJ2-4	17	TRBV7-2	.	CASSLEGTLLAKNIQYF	TGTGCCAGCAGCTTAGAAGGCACACTTCTAGCCAAAAACATTCAGTACTTC
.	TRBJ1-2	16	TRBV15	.	CATSRDRGAPNYGYTF	TGTGCCACCAGCAGAGATCGCGGGGCCCCTAACTATGGCTACACCTTC
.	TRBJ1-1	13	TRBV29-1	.	CSVRRDWNTEAFF	TGCAGCGTCCGGCGGGACTGGAACACTGAAGCTTTCTTT
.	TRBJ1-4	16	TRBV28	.	CASSFSHTGTNEKLFF	TGTGCCAGCAGTTTTTCCCATACGGGGACTAATGAAAAACTGTTTTTT
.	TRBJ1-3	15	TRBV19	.	CASSRSGDSGNTIYF	TGTGCCAGTAGTAGGTCCGGGGACTCTGGAAACACCATATATTTT
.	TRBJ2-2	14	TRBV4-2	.	CASSQDSGAGELFF	TGTGCCAGCAGCCAGGATTCAGGGGCCGGGGAGCTGTTTTTT
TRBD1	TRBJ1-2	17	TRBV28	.	CASSVGQGLGFNYGYTF	TGTGCCAGCAGTGTGGGACAGGGCTTAGGGTTCAACTATGGCTACACCTTC
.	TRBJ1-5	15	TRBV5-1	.	CASSLDSYSNQPQHF	TGTGCCAGCAGCTTAGACAGCTATAGCAATCAGCCCCAGCATTTT
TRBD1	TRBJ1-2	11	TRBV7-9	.	CAGTGPFGYTF	TGTGCAGGGACAGGGCCATTTGGCTACACCTTC
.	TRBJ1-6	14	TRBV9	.	CASSVGRGSSPLHF	TGTGCCAGCAGCGTAGGAAGGGGAAGTTCACCCCTCCACTTT
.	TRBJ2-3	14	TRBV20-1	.	CSAVQGVPADTQYF	TGCAGTGCCGTCCAGGGAGTTCCGGCAGATACGCAGTATTTT
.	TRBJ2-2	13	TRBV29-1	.	CSVEPKGAGELFF	TGCAGCGTTGAACCAAAGGGAGCTGGGGAGCTGTTTTTT
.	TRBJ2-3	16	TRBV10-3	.	CAISDPGGASTDTQYF	TGTGCCATCAGTGATCCTGGGGGGGCTAGCACAGATACGCAGTATTTT
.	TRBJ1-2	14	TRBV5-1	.	CASSLGGRNYGYTF	TGCGCCAGCAGCTTGGGTGGCAGAAACTATGGCTACACCTTC
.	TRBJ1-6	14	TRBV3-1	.	CASSTGPYNSPLHF	TGTGCCAGCAGCACGGGCCCCTATAATTCACCCCTCCACTTT
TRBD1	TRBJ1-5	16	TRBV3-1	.	CASSQTMTGVRQPQHF	TGTGCCAGCAGCCAGACGATGACAGGGGTCCGTCAGCCCCAGCATTTT
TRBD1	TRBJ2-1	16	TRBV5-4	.	CASSSGGTGTYNEQFF	TGTGCCAGCAGCTCGGGCGGGACAGGGACCTACAATGAGCAGTTCTTC